This entry describes one T cell receptor beta chain. The sample originates from a study of CD8 T cells in Susac syndrome. The V end lost 3 bases, the J end lost 9 bases, and 6 bases lay between the germline ends. Germline V gene data show CDR1 as DFQATT and CDR2 as SNEGSKA (reference sequence). This CDR3 comprises 10 residues. Through negative isolation, CD4+ and CD8+ T cells were obtained, while TEMRA cells were enriched using FACS. An input of 0.5 to 1 ug of RNA was subjected to reverse transcription using random hexamers. TCRdb used MiXCR to reprocess the immunoSEQ multiplex PCR reads, holding one entry per CDR3 protein. The data show approximately 260,000 distinct CDR3 sequences, 90% to 96% seen once.

The chain uses TRBV20-1 and TRBJ2-1; perhaps TRBD2 as D (5 bases). This clonotype was sampled from a human donor with Susac syndrome. Specimen: CD4+ T cells from PBMCs. The CDR3 sequence is CSASRGEQFF. In DNA form, the CDR3 reads TGCAGTGCTAGTCGGGGTGAGCAGTTCTTC.